The rows below give T cell receptor beta chains drawn from one sample of a study of shared clonotypes between healthy human individuals. The data were produced by immunoSEQ multiplex PCR, yet TCRdb's version contains in-frame clones alone and is incomplete. The sample records millions of clones, 90% to 95% being singletons. Sequenced material: naive CD8+ T cells from PBMCs. The receptors here all came from a man younger than 35 in good health. Some clones in this sample may be carry-over from other donors' samples. The CDR3 runs from the conserved cysteine through the conserved F or W.

v_call: TRBV27; cdr3_aa: CASSSGQYHNEQFF
v_call: TRBV25-1; cdr3_aa: CASSEYRIEETQYF
v_call: TRBV11-2; cdr3_aa: CASSSGLALKETQYF
v_call: TRBV27; cdr3_aa: CASSPGQGVAYEQYF
v_call: TRBV6-5; cdr3_aa: CASSYGAGGRNTQYF
v_call: TRBV14; cdr3_aa: CASKGHLSYNEQFF
v_call: TRBV7-9; cdr3_aa: CASSLVLGAGDLSF
v_call: TRBV7-6; cdr3_aa: CASSFYTLTGVHEQYF
v_call: TRBV27; cdr3_aa: CASSSILVNTEAFF
v_call: TRBV14; cdr3_aa: CASSPGGARGETQYF
v_call: TRBV5-1; cdr3_aa: CASSLGPGANQPQHF
v_call: TRBV28; cdr3_aa: CASSRGQGVTYEQYF
v_call: TRBV7-2; cdr3_aa: CASSSGWWGEGDTEAFF
v_call: TRBV6-6; cdr3_aa: CASSHGAGGQETQYF
v_call: TRBV7-3; cdr3_aa: CASSLNPSATYTDTQYF
v_call: TRBV4-1; cdr3_aa: CASSPRLDEQYF
v_call: TRBV10-3; cdr3_aa: CAISKPGPTYIDEQYF
v_call: TRBV28; cdr3_aa: CASSGRDPAYEQYF
v_call: TRBV7-3; cdr3_aa: CASSSSGVGGYTF
v_call: TRBV10-3; cdr3_aa: CASGTSADPEQFF
v_call: TRBV5-5; cdr3_aa: CASSLAGQGTYEQYF
v_call: TRBV28; cdr3_aa: CASSARLAGIEQFF
v_call: TRBV2; cdr3_aa: CASSENKYYGYTF
v_call: TRBV14; cdr3_aa: CASSPPTATNEKLFF
v_call: TRBV27; cdr3_aa: CASAPPGQPNEQYF
v_call: TRBV19; cdr3_aa: CASSIRSGGINYGYTF
v_call: TRBV6-6; cdr3_aa: CASSHPGQGYNEQFF
v_call: TRBV27; cdr3_aa: CASSFLRTGGIREKLFF
v_call: TRBV5-1; cdr3_aa: CASRSRIAYEQYF
v_call: TRBV5-1; cdr3_aa: CASSFRTGENTEAFF
v_call: TRBV27; cdr3_aa: CASSPVRPSQNQPQHF
v_call: TRBV9; cdr3_aa: CASSAGQGLNYGYTF
v_call: TRBV7-9; cdr3_aa: CASNRGSEQYF
v_call: TRBV10-2; cdr3_aa: CASSETGTGAPYEQYF
v_call: TRBV27; cdr3_aa: CASSLLWAPGSSYNEQFF
v_call: TRBV29-1; cdr3_aa: CSVVPRTSGRTDTQYF
v_call: TRBV5-4; cdr3_aa: CASSLGTPGYPYNEQFF
v_call: TRBV7-9; cdr3_aa: CASSPRDGGNTIYF
v_call: TRBV10-2; cdr3_aa: CASSESNLAVHPPETQYF
v_call: TRBV19; cdr3_aa: CASSIRGTGELFF
v_call: TRBV7-9; cdr3_aa: CASSHPGLREGLNEQFF
v_call: TRBV28; cdr3_aa: CASSPGGLSYEQYF
v_call: TRBV6-6; cdr3_aa: CASRFTGQGGEQFF
v_call: TRBV6-6; cdr3_aa: CASSYSPREHQPQHF
v_call: TRBV7-9; cdr3_aa: CASSPVRGRSYNEQFF
v_call: TRBV14; cdr3_aa: CASSQEGRAHEQYF
v_call: TRBV9; cdr3_aa: CASSVDTSGLYEQYF
v_call: TRBV13; cdr3_aa: CASSFEEGRSTDTQYF
v_call: TRBV7-9; cdr3_aa: CAIRDRSNEQFF
v_call: TRBV28; cdr3_aa: CASSLYGNTEAFF
v_call: TRBV4-3; cdr3_aa: CASSQDRTSFRGAQYF